This T cell receptor (beta chain) was sequenced during a study of shared clonotypes between healthy human individuals. Study overall: CD4 naive cells filled three plates per donor, CD4 memory three, CD8 naive two and CD8 memory one.

TCRdb keeps only in-frame clones here, not all; method: immunoSEQ multiplex PCR. This sample has roughly 1 million clones, with approximately 70% found just once. The study, taken as a whole, reports: Investigators expected sequencing depth to affect clonotype sharing among donors.

Details on this clone: Its matching antigen is unknown.

Sequencing was carried out using memory CD4+ T cells sorted from blood. As to subset: CD45RA-negative fraction. This receptor was taken from a man younger than 35 in good health.

Written as DNA, the CDR3 is TGTGCCAGCAGCTGGGACGGGAACACTGAAGCTTTCTTT. Its protein is CASSWDGNTEAFF. V is TRBV7-3 and J is TRBJ1-1; D possibly corresponds to TRBD1 (5 bases). V was trimmed by 4 bases and J by 1 base, leaving 7 bases between them. The CDR3 sequence is 13 residues long. CDR1 is SGHTA, CDR2 FQGTGA, per germline. Looking up the rest from reference TRBV7-3 and TRBJ1-1 gives the full variable domain: GAGVSQTPSNKVTEKGKYVELRCDPISGHTALYWYRQSLGQGPEFLIYFQGTGAADDSGLPNDRFFAVRPEGSVSTLKIQRTERGDSAVYLCASSWDGNTEAFFGQGTRLTVV.